This TCR beta chain was sequenced during a study of control samples from healthy donors and cancer patients. Profiled with immunoSEQ multiplex PCR; TCRdb holds only in-frame clones, not every one. The sample includes about 44,000 clones, over 75% of them seen just once. Trimming took 4 bases from V and 5 from J, leaving 10 bases between them. The CDR3 length is 13 residues. The germline V gene has CDR1 SGHTA and CDR2 FQGTGA. The sample taken for sequencing was PBMCs. This TCR was recovered from a woman aged 60-75 years with lung cancer. The chain has TRBV7-3 and TRBJ2-3; D gene uncertain. The CDR3, as DNA: TGTGCCAGCAGCTCGATGTCACGAGATACGCAGTATTTT. Translating it yields CASSSMSRDTQYF.